This T cell receptor beta chain was sequenced for a study of STAT5B mutations in CD4+ large granular lymphocyte leukemia. Germline assignment: CDR1 MGHRA and CDR2 YSYEKL. V lost 6 bases, J lost 6 bases, and 16 bases lay in between. CDR3 length equals 14 residues. This was a survey-level run. Methods used by the authors: Productive clonotypes were detectable down to 2.59 x 10-5 frequency. Generated by immunoSEQ multiplex PCR, the TCRdb table keeps only in-frame clones and is missing some. Clone size and V and J calls were adopted from that table, with D and trimming inferred from the DNA. The data contain tens of thousands of clones, about 80% of them seen just once; the ten biggest clones take up about 0.35%. This clone has a single count.

The chain uses TRBV4-1 and TRBJ2-3, with D uncertain. The sequencing input was CD4+ T cells from blood buffy coats. The TCR sequence derives from a human donor in good health. The CDR3 here is CASRNPGSGDTQYF. CDR3 nucleotide sequence: TGCGCCAGCAGAAACCCCGGCTCTGGCGATACGCAGTATTTT.